These 6 T cell receptor beta chains originate from one sample sequenced in a study of graft-versus-host responses after intestinal transplantation. TCRdb's table, derived via immunoSEQ multiplex PCR, lists solely in-frame clones and lacks some. The data hold 100,000 or so clones, with 92% observed a single time. The antigens of these receptors remain unknown. The specimen comprised unstimulated CD4+ T cells sorted from spleen or lymph node cells, sampled before intestinal transplant. Receptors originate from a human donor who received an intestinal transplant.

V usage is TRBV30 and J usage is TRBJ2-1; D might be TRBD2 (7 bases). V was trimmed by 0 bases and J by 5 bases, leaving 11 bases between them. The CDR3 extends over 14 amino acids. Germline lookup yields CDR1 GTSNPN and CDR2 SVGIG (reference sequence). The CDR3 DNA follows: TGTGCCTGGAGTGTGGGGGGGCTCGACAATGAGCAGTTCTTC. It codes for CAWSVGGLDNEQFF.

The chain couples TRBV20-1 to TRBJ2-7, with D perhaps matching TRBD1 (5 bases). This CDR3 has 11 amino acids. V was trimmed by 4 bases and J by 3 bases, leaving 7 bases between them. Germline CDR1 and CDR2: DFQATT and SNEGSKA (reference sequence). The CDR3 here is CSATGHYEQYF. CDR3 in DNA: TGCAGTGCTACCGGACACTACGAGCAGTACTTC.

The chain combines TRBV4-2 with TRBJ1-6, with TRBD1 matching 8 bases. J gave up 7 bases and V 3 bases, and 2 bases lay outside the gene matches. CDR1 is LGHNA and CDR2 is YNFKEQ in the germline V gene. There are 14 residues in the CDR3. The CDR3 protein is CASSQDRENSPLHF. CDR3 coding DNA: TGTGCCAGCAGCCAGGACAGGGAGAATTCACCCCTCCACTTT.

The rearrangement joins TRBV27 to TRBJ2-5; 9 bases fit TRBD1. The better agreement between TRBJ2-7 and the DNA end casts doubt on the J call. Germline V gene lookup returns CDR1 MNHEY and CDR2 SMNVEV (reference sequence). This CDR3 contains 15 residues. The CDR3 DNA reads as TGTGCCAGCAGTTACCTACAGGGGGCGAGGCACGAGCAGTACTTC. Amino acids: CASSYLQGARHEQYF.

The chain uses TRBV11-2 and TRBJ1-6; D might be TRBD1 (6 bases). CDR3 length equals 17 residues. The V end lost 8 bases, the J end lost 9 bases, and 26 bases lay between the germline ends. The germline V gene encodes CDR1 SGHAT and CDR2 FQNNGV. The CDR3 protein is CASGRFLGARQISPLHF. DNA of the CDR3: TGTGCCAGCGGCCGGTTCTTGGGGGCCAGGCAAATTTCACCCCTCCACTTT. Full variable domain (rest looked up from reference TRBV11-2 and TRBJ1-6): EAGVAQSPRYKIIEKRQSVAFWCNPISGHATLYWYQQILGQGPKLLIQFQNNGVVDDSQLPKDRFSAERLKGVDSTLKIQPAKLEDSAVYLCASGRFLGARQISPLHFGNGTRLTVT.

V is TRBV7-3 and J is TRBJ1-3; 8 nucleotides align to TRBD1. CDR1 and CDR2 (germline): SGHTA, FQGTGA. V dropped 5 bases and J dropped 0; count of bases not matched to a gene: 9. CDR3 length: 17 residues. CDR3 DNA sequence: TGTGCCAGCAGCCGTCAGGACAGGGCTAGCTCTGGAAACACCATATATTTT. This gives the protein CASSRQDRASSGNTIYF.